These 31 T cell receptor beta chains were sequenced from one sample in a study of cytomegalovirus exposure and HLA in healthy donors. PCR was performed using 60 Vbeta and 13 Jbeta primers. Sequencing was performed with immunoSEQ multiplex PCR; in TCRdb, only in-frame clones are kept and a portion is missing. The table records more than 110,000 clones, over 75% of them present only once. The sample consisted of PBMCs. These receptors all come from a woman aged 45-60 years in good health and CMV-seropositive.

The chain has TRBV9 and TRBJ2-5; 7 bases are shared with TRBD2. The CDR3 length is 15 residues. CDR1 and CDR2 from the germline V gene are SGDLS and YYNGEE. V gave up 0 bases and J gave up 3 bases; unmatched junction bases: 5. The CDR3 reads CASSVDGLAEETQYF. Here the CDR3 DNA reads TGTGCCAGCAGCGTAGATGGGCTAGCGGAAGAGACCCAGTACTTC. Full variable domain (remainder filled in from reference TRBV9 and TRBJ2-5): DSGVTQTPKHLITATGQRVTLRCSPRSGDLSVYWYQQSLDQGLQFLIQYYNGEERAKGNILERFSAQQFPDLHSELNLSSLELGDSALYFCASSVDGLAEETQYFGPGTRLLVL.

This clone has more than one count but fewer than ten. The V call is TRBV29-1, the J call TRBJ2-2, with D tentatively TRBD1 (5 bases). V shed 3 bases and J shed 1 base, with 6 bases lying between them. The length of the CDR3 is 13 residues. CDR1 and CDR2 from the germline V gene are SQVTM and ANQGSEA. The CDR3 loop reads CSVDGQNTGELFF. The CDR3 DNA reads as TGCAGCGTTGACGGACAGAACACCGGGGAGCTGTTTTTT.

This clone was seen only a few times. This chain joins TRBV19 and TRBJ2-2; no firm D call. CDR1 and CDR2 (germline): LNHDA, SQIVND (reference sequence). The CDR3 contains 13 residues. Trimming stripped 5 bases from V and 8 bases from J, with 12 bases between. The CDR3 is CASSPRTGGELFF. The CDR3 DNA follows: TGTGCCAGTAGTCCTCGTACCGGTGGGGAGCTGTTTTTT.

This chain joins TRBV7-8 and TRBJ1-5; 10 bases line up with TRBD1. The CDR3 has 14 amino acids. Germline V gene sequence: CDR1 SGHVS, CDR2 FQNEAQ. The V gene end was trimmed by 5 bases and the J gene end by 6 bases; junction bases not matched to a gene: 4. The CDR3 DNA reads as TGTGCCAGCAGCGTTGACAGGGGGCGTCAGCCCCAGCATTTT. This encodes CASSVDRGRQPQHF.

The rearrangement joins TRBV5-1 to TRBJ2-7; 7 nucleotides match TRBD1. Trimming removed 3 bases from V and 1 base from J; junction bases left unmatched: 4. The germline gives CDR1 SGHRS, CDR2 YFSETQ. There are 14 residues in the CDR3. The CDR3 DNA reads TGCGCCAGCAGCTCATGGGACAGTTCCTACGAGCAGTACTTC. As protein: CASSSWDSSYEQYF.

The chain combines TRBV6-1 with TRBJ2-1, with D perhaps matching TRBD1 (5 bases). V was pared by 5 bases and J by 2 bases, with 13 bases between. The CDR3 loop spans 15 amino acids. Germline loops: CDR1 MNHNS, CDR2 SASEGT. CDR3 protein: CASSSQGSTYNEQFF. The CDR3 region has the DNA TGTGCCAGCAGTAGCCAGGGTAGCACCTACAATGAGCAGTTCTTC.

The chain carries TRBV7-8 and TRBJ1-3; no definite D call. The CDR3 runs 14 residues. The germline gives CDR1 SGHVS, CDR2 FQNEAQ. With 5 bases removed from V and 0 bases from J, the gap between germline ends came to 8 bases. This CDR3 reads CASSNRGSGNTIYF. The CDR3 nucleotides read TGTGCCAGCAGCAATCGGGGCTCTGGAAACACCATATATTTT.

The CDR3 sequence: CASSLRGSGYNSPLHF. The CDR3 DNA is TGTGCCAGCAGTTTAAGGGGGAGCGGCTATAATTCACCCCTCCACTTT. This chain connects TRBV28 to TRBJ1-6, with D tentatively TRBD1 (6 bases). CDR3 length: 16 amino acids. The germline V gene has CDR1 MDHEN and CDR2 SYDVKM. Trimming left V 2 bases short and J 3 bases short, with 11 bases between.

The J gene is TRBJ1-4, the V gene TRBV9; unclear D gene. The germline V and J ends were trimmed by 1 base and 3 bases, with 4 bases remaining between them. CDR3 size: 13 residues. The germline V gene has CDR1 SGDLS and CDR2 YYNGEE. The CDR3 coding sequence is TGTGCCAGCAGCGTAACAGCTAATGAAAAACTGTTTTTT. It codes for CASSVTANEKLFF.

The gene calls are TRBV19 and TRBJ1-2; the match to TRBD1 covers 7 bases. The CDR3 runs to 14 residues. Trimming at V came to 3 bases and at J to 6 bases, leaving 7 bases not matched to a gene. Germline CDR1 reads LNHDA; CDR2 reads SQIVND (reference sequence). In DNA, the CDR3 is TGTGCCAGTAGTATTAGAGGACAGGTTGATGGCTACACCTTC. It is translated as CASSIRGQVDGYTF. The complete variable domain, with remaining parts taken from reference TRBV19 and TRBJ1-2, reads DGGITQSPKYLFRKEGQNVTLSCEQNLNHDAMYWYRQDPGQGLRLIYYSQIVNDFQKGDIAEGYSVSREKKESFPLTVTSAQKNPTAFYLCASSIRGQVDGYTFGSGTRLTVV.

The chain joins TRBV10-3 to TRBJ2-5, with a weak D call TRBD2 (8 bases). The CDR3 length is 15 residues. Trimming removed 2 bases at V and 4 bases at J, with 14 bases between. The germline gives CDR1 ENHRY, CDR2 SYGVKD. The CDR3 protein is CAISETGGTVETQYF. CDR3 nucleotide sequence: TGTGCCATCAGTGAGACGGGGGGGACAGTAGAGACCCAGTACTTC.

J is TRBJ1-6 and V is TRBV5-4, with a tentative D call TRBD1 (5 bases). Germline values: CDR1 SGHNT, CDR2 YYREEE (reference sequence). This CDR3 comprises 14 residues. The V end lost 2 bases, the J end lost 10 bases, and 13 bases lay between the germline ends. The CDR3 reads CASSFGQGASPLHF. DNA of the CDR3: TGTGCCAGCAGCTTCGGGCAGGGCGCCTCACCCCTCCACTTT. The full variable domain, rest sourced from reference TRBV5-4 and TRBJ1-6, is ETGVTQSPTHLIKTRGQQVTLRCSSQSGHNTVSWYQQALGQGPQFIFQYYREEENGRGNFPPRFSGLQFPNYSSELNVNALELDDSALYLCASSFGQGASPLHFGNGTRLTVT.

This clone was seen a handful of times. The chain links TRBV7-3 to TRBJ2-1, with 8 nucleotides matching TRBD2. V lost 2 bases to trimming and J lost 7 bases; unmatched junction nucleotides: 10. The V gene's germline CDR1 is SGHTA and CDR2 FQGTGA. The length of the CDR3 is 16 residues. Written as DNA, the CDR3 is TGTGCCAGCAGCTTAGTCGTGGGCGGGGGGCTAAATGAGCAGTTCTTC. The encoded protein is CASSLVVGGGLNEQFF.

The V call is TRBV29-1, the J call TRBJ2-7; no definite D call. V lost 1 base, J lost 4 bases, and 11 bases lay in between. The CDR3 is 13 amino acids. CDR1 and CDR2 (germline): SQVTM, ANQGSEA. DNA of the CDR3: TGCAGCGTTGAAGGAGACACGAGATACGAGCAGTACTTC. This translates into CSVEGDTRYEQYF.

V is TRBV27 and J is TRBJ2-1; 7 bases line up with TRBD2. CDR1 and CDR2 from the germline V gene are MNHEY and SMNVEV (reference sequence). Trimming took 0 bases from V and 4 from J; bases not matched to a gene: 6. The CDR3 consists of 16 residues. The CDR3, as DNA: TGTGCCAGCAGTTTATCGGGGGGGGGACTATACAATGAGCAGTTCTTC. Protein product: CASSLSGGGLYNEQFF.

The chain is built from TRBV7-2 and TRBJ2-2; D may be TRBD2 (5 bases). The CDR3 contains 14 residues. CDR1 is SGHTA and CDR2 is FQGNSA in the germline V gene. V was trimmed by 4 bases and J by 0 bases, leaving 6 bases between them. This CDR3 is CASSWTANTGELFF. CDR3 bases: TGTGCCAGCAGCTGGACTGCGAACACCGGGGAGCTGTTTTTT. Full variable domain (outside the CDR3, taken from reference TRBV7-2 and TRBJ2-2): GAGVSQSPSNKVTEKGKDVELRCDPISGHTALYWYRQSLGQGLEFLIYFQGNSAPDKSGLPSDRFSAERTGGSVSTLTIQRTQQEDSAVYLCASSWTANTGELFFGEGSRLTVL.

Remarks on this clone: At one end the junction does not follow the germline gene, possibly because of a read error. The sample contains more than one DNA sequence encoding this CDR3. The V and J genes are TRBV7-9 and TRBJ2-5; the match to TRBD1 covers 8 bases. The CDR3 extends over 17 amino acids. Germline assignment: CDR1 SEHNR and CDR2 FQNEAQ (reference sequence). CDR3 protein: CASTLLLVGQGKETQYF. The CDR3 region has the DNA TGCGCCAGCACCCTTCTCTTGGTCGGACAGGGAAAAGAGACCCAGTACTTC.

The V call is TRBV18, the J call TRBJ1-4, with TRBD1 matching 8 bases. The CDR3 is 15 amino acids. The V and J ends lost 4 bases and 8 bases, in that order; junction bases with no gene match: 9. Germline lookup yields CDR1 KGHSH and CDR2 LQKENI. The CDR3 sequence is CASSRGQGGNEKLFF. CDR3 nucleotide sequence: TGTGCCAGCTCACGTGGACAGGGTGGAAACGAAAAACTGTTTTTT.

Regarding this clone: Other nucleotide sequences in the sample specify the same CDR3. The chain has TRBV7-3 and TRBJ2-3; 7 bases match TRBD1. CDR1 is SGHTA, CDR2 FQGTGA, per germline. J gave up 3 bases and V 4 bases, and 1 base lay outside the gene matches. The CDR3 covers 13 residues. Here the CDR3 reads CASSSGQTDTQYF. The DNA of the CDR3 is TGTGCCAGCAGCTCGGGACAGACAGATACGCAGTATTTT. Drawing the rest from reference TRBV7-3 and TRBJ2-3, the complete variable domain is GAGVSQTPSNKVTEKGKYVELRCDPISGHTALYWYRQSLGQGPEFLIYFQGTGAADDSGLPNDRFFAVRPEGSVSTLKIQRTERGDSAVYLCASSSGQTDTQYFGPGTRLTVL.

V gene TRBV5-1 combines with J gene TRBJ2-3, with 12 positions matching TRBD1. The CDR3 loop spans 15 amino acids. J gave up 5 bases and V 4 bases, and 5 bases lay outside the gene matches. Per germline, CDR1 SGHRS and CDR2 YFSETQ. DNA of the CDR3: TGCGCCAGCAGCAGGGACAGGGGGCAAGGAGATACGCAGTATTTT. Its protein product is CASSRDRGQGDTQYF.

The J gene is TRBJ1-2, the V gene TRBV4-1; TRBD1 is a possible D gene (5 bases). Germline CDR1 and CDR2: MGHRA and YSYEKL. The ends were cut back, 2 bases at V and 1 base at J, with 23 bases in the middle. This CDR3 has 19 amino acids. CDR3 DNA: TGCGCCAGCAGCCAACCCAAAGCGGGACTCCCGCTACTTAACTATGGCTACACCTTC. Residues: CASSQPKAGLPLLNYGYTF.

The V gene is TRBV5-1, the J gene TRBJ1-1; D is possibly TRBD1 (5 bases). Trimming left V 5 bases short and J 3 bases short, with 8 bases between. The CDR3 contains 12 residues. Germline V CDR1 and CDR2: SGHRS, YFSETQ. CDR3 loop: CASSSGDTEAFF. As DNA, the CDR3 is TGCGCCAGCAGTTCGGGGGACACTGAAGCTTTCTTT. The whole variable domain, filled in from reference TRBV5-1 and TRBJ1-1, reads KAGVTQTPRYLIKTRGQQVTLSCSPISGHRSVSWYQQTPGQGLQFLFEYFSETQRNKGNFPGRFSGRQFSNSRSEMNVSTLELGDSALYLCASSSGDTEAFFGQGTRLTVV.

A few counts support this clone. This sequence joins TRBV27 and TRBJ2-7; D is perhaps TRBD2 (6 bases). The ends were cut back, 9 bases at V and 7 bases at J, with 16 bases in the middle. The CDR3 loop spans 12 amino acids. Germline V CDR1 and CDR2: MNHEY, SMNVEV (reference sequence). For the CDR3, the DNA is TGTGCCAGTGGGACTCCCCCTGGGGAGCAGTACTTC. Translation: CASGTPPGEQYF.

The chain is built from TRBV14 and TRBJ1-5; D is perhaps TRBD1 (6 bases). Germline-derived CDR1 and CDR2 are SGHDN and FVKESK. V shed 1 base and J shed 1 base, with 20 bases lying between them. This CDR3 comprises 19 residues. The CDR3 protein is CASSQGDNPSTVSNQPQHF. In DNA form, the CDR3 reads TGTGCCAGCAGCCAAGGGGACAACCCCAGTACGGTAAGCAATCAGCCCCAGCATTTT.

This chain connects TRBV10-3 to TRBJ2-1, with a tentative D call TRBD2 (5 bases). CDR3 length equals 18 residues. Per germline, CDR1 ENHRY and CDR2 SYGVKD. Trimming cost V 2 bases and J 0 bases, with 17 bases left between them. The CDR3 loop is CAISERGLLDSSYNEQFF. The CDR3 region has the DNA TGTGCCATCAGTGAGAGAGGATTACTAGATAGCTCCTACAATGAGCAGTTCTTC.

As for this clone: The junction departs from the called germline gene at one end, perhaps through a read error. The CDR3: CASSLSLF. Written as DNA, the CDR3 is TGTGCCAGCAGCTTATCCCTCTTC. The V gene is TRBV5-8, the J gene TRBJ2-4; D gene uncertain. Germline V CDR1 and CDR2: SGHTS, YDEGEE. The CDR3 contains 8 residues.

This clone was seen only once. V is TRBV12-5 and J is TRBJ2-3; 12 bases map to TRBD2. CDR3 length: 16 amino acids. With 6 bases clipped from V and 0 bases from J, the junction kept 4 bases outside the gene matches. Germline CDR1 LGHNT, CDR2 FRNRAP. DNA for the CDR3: TGTGCTAGTGGCCTCGGACTAGCGGGGAGCACAGATACGCAGTATTTT. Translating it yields CASGLGLAGSTDTQYF. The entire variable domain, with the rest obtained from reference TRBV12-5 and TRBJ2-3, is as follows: DARVTQTPRHKVTEMGQEVTMRCQPILGHNTVFWYRQTMMQGLELLAYFRNRAPLDDSGMPKDRFSAEMPDATLATLKIQPSEPRDSAVYFCASGLGLAGSTDTQYFGPGTRLTVL.

The CDR3 sequence is CASSVLDTYNEQFF. CDR3 bases: TGTGCCAGCAGCGTATTGGACACATACAATGAGCAGTTCTTC. V and J are TRBV9 and TRBJ2-1; perhaps TRBD1 as D (5 bases). Germline CDR1 SGDLS, CDR2 YYNGEE. This CDR3 region has 14 residues. V dropped 1 base and J dropped 4 bases, with 9 bases sitting between them.

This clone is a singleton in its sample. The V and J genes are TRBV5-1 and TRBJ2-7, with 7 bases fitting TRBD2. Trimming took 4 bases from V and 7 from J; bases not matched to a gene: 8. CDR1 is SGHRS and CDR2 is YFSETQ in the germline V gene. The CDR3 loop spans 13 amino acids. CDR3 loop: CASSDRDGREQYF. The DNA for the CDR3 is TGCGCCAGCAGCGATAGGGACGGGAGGGAGCAGTACTTC.

CDR3 protein: CASSSGQGYGYTF. CDR3 sequence (DNA): TGTGCCAGCAGCTCCGGACAGGGCTATGGCTACACCTTC. This chain uses TRBV5-5 with TRBJ1-2, with 8 positions matching TRBD1. Germline values: CDR1 SGHKS, CDR2 YYEKEE (reference sequence). Unmatched junction bases numbered 2, after V lost 3 bases and J lost 4 bases. The CDR3 totals 13 residues.

The CDR3 is CASSARLNSPLHF. The CDR3 region has the DNA TGTGCCAGCAGCGCTCGTCTAAATTCACCCCTCCACTTT. V is TRBV9 and J is TRBJ1-6, with D hard to call. In germline, CDR1 is SGDLS, CDR2 YYNGEE. Between the trimmed V and J ends, which lost 3 bases and 7 bases, there was a span of 8 bases. This CDR3 has 13 amino acids.